This TCR beta chain was retrieved from a study of patients and donors after allogeneic stem cell transplantation. The CDR3 runs 15 residues. V lost 5 bases and J lost 4, with 18 bases in between. From germline, CDR1 is MNHEY and CDR2 SMNVEV (reference sequence). A single record per CDR3 protein comes from TCRdb applying MiXCR to the RT-PCR reads. Among some 880,000 distinct CDR3 sequences listed, more than 15% were seen once. The gene calls are TRBV27 and TRBJ2-7; a weak D match, TRBD1 (6 bases). The sequenced sample was blood, either unsorted or a sorted T cell fraction (not recorded which). This TCR was sampled from a human donor who was either an allogeneic HSCT recipient or a stem cell or donor lymphocyte infusion donor (not recorded which). It is not recorded whose cells these are; they may come from a transplant donor. The CDR3 here is CASSDLGGQVYEQYF. CDR3 in DNA: TGTGCCAGCAGTGACCTTGGGGGACAAGTATACGAGCAGTACTTC.